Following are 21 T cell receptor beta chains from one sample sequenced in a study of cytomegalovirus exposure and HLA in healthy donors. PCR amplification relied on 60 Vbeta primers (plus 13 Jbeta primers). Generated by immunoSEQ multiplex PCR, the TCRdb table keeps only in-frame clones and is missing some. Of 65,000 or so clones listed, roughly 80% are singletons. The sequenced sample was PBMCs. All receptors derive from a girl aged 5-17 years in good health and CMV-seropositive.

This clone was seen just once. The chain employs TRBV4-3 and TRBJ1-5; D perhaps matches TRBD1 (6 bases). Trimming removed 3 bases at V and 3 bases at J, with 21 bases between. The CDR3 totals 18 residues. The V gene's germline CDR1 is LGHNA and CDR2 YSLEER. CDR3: CASSQRLTPQGLNQPQHF. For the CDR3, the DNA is TGCGCCAGCAGCCAGAGGTTAACCCCACAGGGCCTCAATCAGCCCCAGCATTTT.

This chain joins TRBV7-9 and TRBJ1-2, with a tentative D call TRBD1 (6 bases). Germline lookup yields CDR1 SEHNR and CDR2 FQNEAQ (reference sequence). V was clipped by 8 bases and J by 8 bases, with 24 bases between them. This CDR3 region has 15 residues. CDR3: CASGYSGQPSEGYTF. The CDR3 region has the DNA TGTGCCAGCGGATACTCTGGACAGCCCTCTGAGGGCTACACCTTC. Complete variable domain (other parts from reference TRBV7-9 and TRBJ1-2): DTGVSQNPRHKITKRGQNVTFRCDPISEHNRLYWYRQTLGQGPEFLTYFQNEAQLEKSRLLSDRFSAERPKGSFSTLEIQRTEQGDSAMYLCASGYSGQPSEGYTFGSGTRLTVV.

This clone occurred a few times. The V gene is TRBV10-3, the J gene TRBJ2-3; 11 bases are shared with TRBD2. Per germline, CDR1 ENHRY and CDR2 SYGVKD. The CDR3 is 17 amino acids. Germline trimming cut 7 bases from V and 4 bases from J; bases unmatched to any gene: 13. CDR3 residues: CAINRDLAGGQPDTQYF. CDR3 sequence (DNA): TGTGCCATCAACCGGGACCTAGCGGGAGGCCAACCAGATACGCAGTATTTT.

This CDR3 reads CASTHNEGALQETQYF. The CDR3 DNA reads TGCGCCAGCACCCACAATGAGGGAGCTTTACAAGAGACCCAGTACTTC. The chain combines TRBV10-1 with TRBJ2-5; possible D gene TRBD2, 5 bases. With 7 bases removed from V and 2 bases from J, the gap between germline ends came to 20 bases. The CDR3 contains 16 residues. In germline, CDR1 is WNHNN, CDR2 SYGVQD (reference sequence).

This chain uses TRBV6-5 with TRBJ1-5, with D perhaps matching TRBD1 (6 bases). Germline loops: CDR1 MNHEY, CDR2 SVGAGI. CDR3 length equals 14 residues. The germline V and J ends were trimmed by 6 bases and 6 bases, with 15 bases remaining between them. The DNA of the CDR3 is TGTGCCAGCAGCAGTACAGGGAGCGGTCAGCCCCAGCATTTT. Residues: CASSSTGSGQPQHF.

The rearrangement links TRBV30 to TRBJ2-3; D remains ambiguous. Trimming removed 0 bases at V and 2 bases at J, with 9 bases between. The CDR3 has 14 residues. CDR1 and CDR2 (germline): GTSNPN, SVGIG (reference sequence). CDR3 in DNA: TGTGCCTGGAGTGTACGGAGCCCCACAGATACGCAGTATTTT. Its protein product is CAWSVRSPTDTQYF. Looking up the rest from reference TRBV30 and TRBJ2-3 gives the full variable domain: SQTIHQWPATLVQPVGSPLSLECTVEGTSNPNLYWYRQAAGRGLQLLFYSVGIGQISSEVPQNLSASRPQDRQFILSSKKLLLSDSGFYLCAWSVRSPTDTQYFGPGTRLTVL.

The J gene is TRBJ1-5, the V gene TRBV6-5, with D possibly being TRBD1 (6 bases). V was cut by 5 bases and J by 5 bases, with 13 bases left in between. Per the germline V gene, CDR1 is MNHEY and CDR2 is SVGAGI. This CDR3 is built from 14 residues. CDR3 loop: CASSPRQAYQPQHF. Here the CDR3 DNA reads TGTGCCAGCAGTCCCCGACAGGCCTATCAGCCCCAGCATTTT.

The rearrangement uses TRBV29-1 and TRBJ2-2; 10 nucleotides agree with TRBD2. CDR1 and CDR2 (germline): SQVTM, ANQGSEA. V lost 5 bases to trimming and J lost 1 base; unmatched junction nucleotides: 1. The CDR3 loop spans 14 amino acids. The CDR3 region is CSVSGRVNTGELFF. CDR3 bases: TGCAGCGTTAGCGGGAGGGTGAACACCGGGGAGCTGTTTTTT.

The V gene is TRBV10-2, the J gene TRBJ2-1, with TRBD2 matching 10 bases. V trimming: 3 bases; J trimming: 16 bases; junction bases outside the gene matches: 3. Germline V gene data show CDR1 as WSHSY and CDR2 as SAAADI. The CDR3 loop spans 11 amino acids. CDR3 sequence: CASSELAGNFF. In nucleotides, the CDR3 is TGCGCCAGCAGTGAACTAGCGGGAAATTTCTTC.

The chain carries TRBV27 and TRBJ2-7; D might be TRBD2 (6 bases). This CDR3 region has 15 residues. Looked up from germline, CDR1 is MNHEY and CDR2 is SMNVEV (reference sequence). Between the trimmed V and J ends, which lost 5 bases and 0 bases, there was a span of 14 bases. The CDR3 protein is CASSPLTGLSYEQYF. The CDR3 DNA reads TGTGCCAGCAGTCCATTAACGGGACTCTCCTACGAGCAGTACTTC.

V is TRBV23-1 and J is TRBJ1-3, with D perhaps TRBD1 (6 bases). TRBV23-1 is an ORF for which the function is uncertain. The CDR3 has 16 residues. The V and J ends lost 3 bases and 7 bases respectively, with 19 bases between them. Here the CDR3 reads CASSHASTGYRNTIYF. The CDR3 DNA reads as TGCGCCAGCAGTCACGCTTCGACAGGTTACCGGAACACCATATATTTT.

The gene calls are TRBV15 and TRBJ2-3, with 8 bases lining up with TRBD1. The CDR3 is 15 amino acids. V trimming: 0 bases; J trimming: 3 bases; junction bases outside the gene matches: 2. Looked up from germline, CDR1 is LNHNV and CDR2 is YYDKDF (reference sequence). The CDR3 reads CATSRDGQGTDTQYF. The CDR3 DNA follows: TGTGCCACCAGCAGAGATGGACAGGGTACAGATACGCAGTATTTT.

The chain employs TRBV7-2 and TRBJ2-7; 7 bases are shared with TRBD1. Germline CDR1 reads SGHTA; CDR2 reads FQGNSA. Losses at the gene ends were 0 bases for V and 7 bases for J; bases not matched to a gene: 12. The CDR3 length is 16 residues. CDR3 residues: CASSLATRGFPGEQYF. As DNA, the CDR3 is TGTGCCAGCAGCTTAGCGACCAGGGGGTTCCCGGGGGAGCAGTACTTC.

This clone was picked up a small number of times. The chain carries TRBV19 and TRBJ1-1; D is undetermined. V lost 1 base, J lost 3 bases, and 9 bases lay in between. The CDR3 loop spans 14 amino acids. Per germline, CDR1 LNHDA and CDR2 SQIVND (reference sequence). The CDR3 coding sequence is TGTGCCAGTAGTATAGTGATGGGAGACACTGAAGCTTTCTTT. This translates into CASSIVMGDTEAFF.

CDR3 residues: CASSGTDYGYTF. The CDR3 DNA reads as TGTGCCAGCAGTGGGACAGATTATGGCTACACCTTC. J is TRBJ1-2 and V is TRBV6-5, with 7 bases matching TRBD1. CDR1 and CDR2 (germline): MNHEY, SVGAGI. V trimming: 5 bases; J trimming: 5 bases; junction bases outside the gene matches: 2. The CDR3 has 12 amino acids.

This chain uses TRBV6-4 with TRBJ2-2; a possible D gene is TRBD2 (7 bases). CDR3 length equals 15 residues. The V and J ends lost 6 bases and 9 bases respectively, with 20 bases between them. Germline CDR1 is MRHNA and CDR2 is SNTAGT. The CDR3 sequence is CASSPTGAGERELFF. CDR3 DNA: TGTGCCAGCAGCCCCACGGGGGCGGGGGAGCGGGAGCTGTTTTTT.

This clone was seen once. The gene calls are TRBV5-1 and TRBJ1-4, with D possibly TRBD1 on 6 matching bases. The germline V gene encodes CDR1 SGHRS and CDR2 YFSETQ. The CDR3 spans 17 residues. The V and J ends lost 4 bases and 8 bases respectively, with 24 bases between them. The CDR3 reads CASSNPRPGHESEKLFF. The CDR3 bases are TGCGCCAGCAGCAATCCGCGTCCGGGACACGAGTCCGAAAAACTGTTTTTT.

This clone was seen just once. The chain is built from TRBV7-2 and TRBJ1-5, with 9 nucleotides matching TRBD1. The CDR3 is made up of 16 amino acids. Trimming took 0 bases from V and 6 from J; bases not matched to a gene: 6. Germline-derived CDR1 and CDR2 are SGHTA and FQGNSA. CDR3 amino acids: CASSLARTGEGQPQHF. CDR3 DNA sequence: TGTGCCAGCAGCTTAGCGCGGACAGGGGAGGGTCAGCCCCAGCATTTT.

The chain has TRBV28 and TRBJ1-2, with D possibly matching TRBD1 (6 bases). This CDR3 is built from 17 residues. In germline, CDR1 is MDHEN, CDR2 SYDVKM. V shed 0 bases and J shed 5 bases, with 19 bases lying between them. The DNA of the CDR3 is TGTGCCAGCAGTTTATGGCAGGGGCCCAGCAGACATTATGGCTACACCTTC. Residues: CASSLWQGPSRHYGYTF.

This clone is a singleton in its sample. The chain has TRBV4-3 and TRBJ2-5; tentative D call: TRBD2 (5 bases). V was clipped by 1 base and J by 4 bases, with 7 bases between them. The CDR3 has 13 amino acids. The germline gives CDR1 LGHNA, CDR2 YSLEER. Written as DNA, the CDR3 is TGCGCCAGCAGCCAAGTTGAGGGAGAGACCCAGTACTTC. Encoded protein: CASSQVEGETQYF.

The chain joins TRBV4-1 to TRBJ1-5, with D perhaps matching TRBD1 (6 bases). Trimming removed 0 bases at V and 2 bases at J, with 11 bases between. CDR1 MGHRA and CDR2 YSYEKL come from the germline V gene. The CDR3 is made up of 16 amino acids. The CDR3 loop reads CASSQEGARGNQPQHF. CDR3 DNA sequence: TGCGCCAGCAGCCAAGAGGGGGCCAGGGGCAATCAGCCCCAGCATTTT.